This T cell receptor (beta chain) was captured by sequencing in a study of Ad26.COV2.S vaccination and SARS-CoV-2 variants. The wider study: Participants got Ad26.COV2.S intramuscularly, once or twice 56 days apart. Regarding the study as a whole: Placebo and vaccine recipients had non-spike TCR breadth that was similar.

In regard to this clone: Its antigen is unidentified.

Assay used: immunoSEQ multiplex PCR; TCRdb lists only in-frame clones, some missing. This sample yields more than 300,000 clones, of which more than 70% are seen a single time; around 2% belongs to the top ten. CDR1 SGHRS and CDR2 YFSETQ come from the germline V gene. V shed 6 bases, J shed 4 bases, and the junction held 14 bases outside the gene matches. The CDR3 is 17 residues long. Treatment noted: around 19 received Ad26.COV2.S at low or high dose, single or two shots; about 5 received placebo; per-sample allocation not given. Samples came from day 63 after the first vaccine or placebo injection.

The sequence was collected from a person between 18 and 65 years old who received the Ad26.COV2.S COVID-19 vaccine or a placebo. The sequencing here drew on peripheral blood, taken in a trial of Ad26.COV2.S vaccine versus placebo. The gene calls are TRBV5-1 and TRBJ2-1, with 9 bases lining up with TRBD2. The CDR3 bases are TGCGCCAGCAACAGATTTCAGGCGGGGGGGCCTTACAATGAGCAGTTCTTC. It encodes CASNRFQAGGPYNEQFF.